This T cell receptor beta chain was identified in a study of early T cells in non-severe SARS-CoV-2 infection. Study at large: With bulk RNA from unsorted whole blood as input, sequencing yielded unpaired chains.

Attachment of unique molecular identifiers was made to individual cDNA molecules. One entry per CDR3 protein results from TCRdb running MiXCR on the 5' RACE reads. The data contain fewer than 40,000 distinct CDR3 sequences, around 4.1% of them seen just once; the ten biggest clones take up about 5.5%. This clonotype was counted at least ten times. The CDR3 consists of 15 residues. Germline V CDR1 and CDR2: KGHDR, SFDVKD. The V gene end was trimmed by 6 bases and the J gene end by 8 bases; junction bases not matched to a gene: 11. The chain joins TRBV24-1 to TRBJ2-1, with 8 bases identical to TRBD1. The receptor was derived from an adult who was a healthcare worker with PCR-confirmed SARS-CoV-2 infection or an uninfected control (not recorded which). Material for sequencing was whole blood. In DNA, the CDR3 is TGTGCCACCAGTCCGCTCGGGACAGGTCTGGATGAGCAGTTCTTC. It yields the protein CATSPLGTGLDEQFF.